Shown below are 5 T cell receptor beta chains from a single sample sequenced in a study of T-cell reconstitution after alpha-beta-depleted transplantation in children. The library targeted TCRbeta and was prepared with unique molecular identifiers. TCRdb re-derived calls from the PCR reads in MiXCR, one entry per CDR3 protein. The repertoire holds 450,000 to 700,000 distinct CDR3 sequences, with over 20% as singletons. The sequencing used PBMCs, collected before TCRalphabeta/CD19-depleted stem cell transplant. The receptors here all came from a boy younger than two with Wiskott-Aldrich syndrome, due to receive a stem cell transplant.

The chain joins TRBV15 to TRBJ2-3; a possible D gene is TRBD2 (5 bases). Germline CDR1 and CDR2: LNHNV and YYDKDF (reference sequence). V was cut by 1 base and J by 10 bases, with 12 bases left in between. This CDR3 spans 13 amino acids. CDR3: CATSRVFGRAQYF. DNA for the CDR3: TGTGCCACCAGCAGAGTTTTTGGGAGAGCGCAGTATTTT.

This clonotype turned up a few times. The chain uses TRBV29-1 and TRBJ2-1; 10 bases are a match to TRBD2. This CDR3 region has 13 residues. V gave up 3 bases and J gave up 6 bases; unmatched junction bases: 2. Germline assignment: CDR1 SQVTM and CDR2 ANQGSEA. The CDR3 coding sequence is TGCAGCGTTGATCTAGCGGGAGCCAATGAGCAGTTCTTC. This sequence encodes CSVDLAGANEQFF.

V is TRBV5-1 and J is TRBJ2-7; 8 positions agree with TRBD1. The CDR3 is 15 amino acids. The V gene end was trimmed by 1 base and the J gene end by 7 bases; junction bases not matched to a gene: 10. Per the germline V gene, CDR1 is SGHRS and CDR2 is YFSETQ. The CDR3 reads CASSLPGTGGREQYF. The DNA for the CDR3 is TGCGCCAGCAGCTTGCCTGGGACAGGAGGGAGGGAGCAGTACTTC.

This clonotype turned up a few times. The V call is TRBV20-1, the J call TRBJ2-7; D may match TRBD1 or TRBD2 (6 bases each). Trimming stripped 5 bases from V and 3 bases from J, with 14 bases between. Germline V gene data show CDR1 as DFQATT and CDR2 as SNEGSKA (reference sequence). The CDR3 is 13 residues long. CDR3 region: CSAPGARDYEQYF. For the CDR3, the DNA is TGCAGTGCTCCGGGGGCTAGGGACTACGAGCAGTACTTC.

There are a few counts of this clonotype. The chain carries TRBV10-3 and TRBJ1-2, with a weak D call TRBD1 (5 bases). Germline assignment: CDR1 ENHRY and CDR2 SYGVKD. The V gene lost 10 bases and the J gene lost 5 bases, with 20 bases spanning the gap. The length of the CDR3 is 14 residues. The CDR3 sequence is CATRGVARAYGYTF. CDR3 sequence (DNA): TGTGCCACCAGAGGGGTGGCCAGGGCGTATGGCTACACCTTC.